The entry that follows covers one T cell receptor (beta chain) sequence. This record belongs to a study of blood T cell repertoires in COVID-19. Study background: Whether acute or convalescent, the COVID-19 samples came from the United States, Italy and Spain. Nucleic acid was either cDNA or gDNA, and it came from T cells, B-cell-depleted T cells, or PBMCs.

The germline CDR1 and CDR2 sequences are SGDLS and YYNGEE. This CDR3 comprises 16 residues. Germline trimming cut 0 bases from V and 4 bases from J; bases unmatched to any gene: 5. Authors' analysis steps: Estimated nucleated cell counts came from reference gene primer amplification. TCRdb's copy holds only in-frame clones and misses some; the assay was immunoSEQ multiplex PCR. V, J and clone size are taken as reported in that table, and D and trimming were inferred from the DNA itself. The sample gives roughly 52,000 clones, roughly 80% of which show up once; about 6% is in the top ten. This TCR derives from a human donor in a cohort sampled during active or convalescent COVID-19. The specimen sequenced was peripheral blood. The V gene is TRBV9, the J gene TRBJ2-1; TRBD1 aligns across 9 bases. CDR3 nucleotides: TGTGCCAGCAGCGTAGTAGGACAGGGGCCTTACAATGAGCAGTTCTTC. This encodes CASSVVGQGPYNEQFF.